The rows below give T cell receptor beta chains drawn from one sample of a study of control samples from healthy donors and cancer patients. Assay used: immunoSEQ multiplex PCR; TCRdb lists only in-frame clones, some missing. Of roughly 170,000 clones in the sample, approximately 95% were seen once. The material sequenced was blood. These receptors were obtained from a man younger than 30 in good health. Each CDR3 is given with its conserved first and last residue. A D gene is named only where the DNA matches it firmly. Rows give clone size only sometimes, using once, few, many, or a class for an expanded clone.

CDR3nt	CDR3aa	v_gene	abundance	d_gene	j_gene
TGCGCCAGCAGTGTTGATACTAGCACAGATACGCAGTATTTT	CASSVDTSTDTQYF	TRBV5-1	.	.	TRBJ2-3
TGCGCCAGCAGCCACAGACAGGGGTCACAAGAGACCCAGTACTTC	CASSHRQGSQETQYF	TRBV4-1	.	TRBD1	TRBJ2-5
TGTGCCAGCACCCAAAATGGGGGGGTAAACTATGGCTACACCTTC	CASTQNGGVNYGYTF	TRBV6-5	.	.	TRBJ1-2
TGTGCCAGTAGTATAGGAAACAGCCAAGAGACCCAGTACTTC	CASSIGNSQETQYF	TRBV19	.	.	TRBJ2-5
TGTGCCAGCTCACCGGAACAGGGGGCTGGGGGAAACACCATATATTTT	CASSPEQGAGGNTIYF	TRBV18	.	TRBD1	TRBJ1-3
TGTGCCAGCAGCGCCGACGGGAACACTGAAGCTTTCTTT	CASSADGNTEAFF	TRBV9	.	.	TRBJ1-1
TGTGCCAGCAGTTTGACAGAGACTTATGGCTACACCTTC	CASSLTETYGYTF	TRBV12-3/TRBV12-4	.	.	TRBJ1-2
TGTGCCACCAGCAGAGTCCTAGCGGGGGCCTGGGATACCAAAAACATTCAGTACTTC	CATSRVLAGAWDTKNIQYF	TRBV15	.	TRBD2	TRBJ2-4
TGTGCCAGCTCTTCTACTGACGGGACACCCCTCCACTTT	CASSSTDGTPLHF	TRBV18	.	.	TRBJ1-6
TGTGCCAGCAGCCCCGAAGGGCGGGGCCTAGAGAACACTGAAGCTTTCTTT	CASSPEGRGLENTEAFF	TRBV13	.	.	TRBJ1-1
TGCGCCAGCAGCTTGGTCCCCAGGGGGCTGAACACCGGGGAGCTGTTTTTT	CASSLVPRGLNTGELFF	TRBV5-1	.	TRBD1	TRBJ2-2
TGTGCCATCAGTGTACGGGAGAGCTACACCTTC	CAISVRESYTF	TRBV10-3	.	.	TRBJ1-2
TGTGCCAGCTATTTTATGCACGGGGTAAGGGGAAACACCATATATTTT	CASYFMHGVRGNTIYF	TRBV27	.	.	TRBJ1-3
TGTGCCAGCAGCTTAGAAGCGGGGCGCGGAAACACCATATATTTT	CASSLEAGRGNTIYF	TRBV7-9	.	.	TRBJ1-3
TGTGCCAGCTCACCACGGGGAGGGACCCTCCATGAACAGGGTGAAGCTTTCTTT	CASSPRGGTLHEQGEAFF	TRBV18	.	.	TRBJ1-1
TGCAGTGCAAGTCAGGGGAGTCAGAACACTGAAGCTTTCTTT	CSASQGSQNTEAFF	TRBV20-1	.	.	TRBJ1-1
TGTGCCAGCAGCTTAAGTTTCGGACTGAATTACGAGCAGTACTTC	CASSLSFGLNYEQYF	TRBV7-3	.	.	TRBJ2-7
TGTGCTAGTGGTCGGACAGGGCCGGGTGAAGCTTTCTTT	CASGRTGPGEAFF	TRBV12-5	.	TRBD1	TRBJ1-1
TGTGCCAGCTCACCAATCCCCAGCGGCACAGATACGCAGTATTTT	CASSPIPSGTDTQYF	TRBV18	.	.	TRBJ2-3
TGTGCCACCGTAGGACAGGGGATAACAGATACGCAGTATTTT	CATVGQGITDTQYF	TRBV10-3	.	TRBD1	TRBJ2-3
TGTGCCACCAGTGATTCCAGAGGACAGGGGAGAGAAGGCTACACCTTC	CATSDSRGQGREGYTF	TRBV24-1	once	TRBD1	TRBJ1-2
TGTGCCAGCAACTCAGGGGGTGAGTGGCCCCAGCATTTT	CASNSGGEWPQHF	TRBV12-3/TRBV12-4	.	TRBD1	TRBJ1-5
TGCGCCAGCAGCTTGGTTGGTCAGACAGATGAAAAACTGTTTTTT	CASSLVGQTDEKLFF	TRBV5-1	.	.	TRBJ1-4
TGTGCCAGCACCCTGTGGGGGACAGGCCCTTTCTCACCCCTCCACTTT	CASTLWGTGPFSPLHF	TRBV11-2	once	TRBD1	TRBJ1-6
TGTGCCAGCAGCCTTAGACAGGTCTCCTACGAGCAGTACTTC	CASSLRQVSYEQYF	TRBV7-8	.	.	TRBJ2-7
TGTGCCAGCAGCGCAACCGGGGGCTACGAGCAGTACTTC	CASSATGGYEQYF	TRBV9	.	.	TRBJ2-7
TGTGCCAGCAGCTTGGCCCCGCTAGCGGGGGTCGCAGATACGCAGTATTTT	CASSLAPLAGVADTQYF	TRBV5-4	.	TRBD2	TRBJ2-3
TGTGCCAGCAGCTTAGACAGGGGGCCACCCTACGAGCAGTACTTC	CASSLDRGPPYEQYF	TRBV7-6	.	TRBD1	TRBJ2-7
TGTGCCAGTAAAGGACAGCAAAACTCCTACGAGCAGTACTTC	CASKGQQNSYEQYF	TRBV2	once	.	TRBJ2-7
TGCGCCAGCAGCCGCTCCCCTAGACCCGACCGGGGAGGCTACACCTTC	CASSRSPRPDRGGYTF	TRBV5-1	.	.	TRBJ1-2
TGCGCCAGCAGCCAAGAGTTGGGAAGCTCCTATAATTCACCCCTCCACTTT	CASSQELGSSYNSPLHF	TRBV4-1	.	.	TRBJ1-6
TGTGCCACGTCCCGTGCAACCTACAATGAGCAGTTCTTC	CATSRATYNEQFF	TRBV15	.	.	TRBJ2-1
TGCGCCAGCAGCTTGGACGGTGCACACTCTGGAAACACCATATATTTT	CASSLDGAHSGNTIYF	TRBV5-1	once	.	TRBJ1-3
TGTGCCAGCAGCACGGGACTTTTATATAATTCACCCCTCCACTTT	CASSTGLLYNSPLHF	TRBV5-8	once	.	TRBJ1-6
TGTGCCAGCAGTGATCCTAGACAGGGGACGGCTGAAGCTTTCTTT	CASSDPRQGTAEAFF	TRBV2	.	TRBD1	TRBJ1-1
TGTGCCAGCAGCAGTTGGGATTCACCCCTCCACTTT	CASSSWDSPLHF	TRBV3-1/TRBV3-2	.	.	TRBJ1-6
TGTGCCAGCAGTTTAAATCGGGGGGGACGAGATACGCAGTATTTT	CASSLNRGGRDTQYF	TRBV28	.	TRBD2	TRBJ2-3
TGTGCCAGCTCACCATACGGTTCCCAGACTAATTCACCCCTCCACTTT	CASSPYGSQTNSPLHF	TRBV18	.	.	TRBJ1-6
TGTGCCAGCAGCGTAAGGTTCCGAAACTATGGCTACACCTTC	CASSVRFRNYGYTF	TRBV9	.	.	TRBJ1-2
TGCGCCAGCAGCTTCGCCCGTCGAGGACAGGCTTACGAGCAGTACTTC	CASSFARRGQAYEQYF	TRBV4-1	.	TRBD1	TRBJ2-7
TGCGCCAGCAGCTTGCAAGGGACCGGGGAGCTGTTTTTT	CASSLQGTGELFF	TRBV5-1	.	.	TRBJ2-2
TGCGCCAGCAGCACGACAGGGCCGTCCTACAATGAGCAGTTCTTC	CASSTTGPSYNEQFF	TRBV5-1	.	TRBD1	TRBJ2-1
TGTGCCAGCAGTTCTGCTAATGAAAAACTGTTTTTT	CASSSANEKLFF	TRBV27	once	.	TRBJ1-4
TGTGCCAGCTCACTGACTAGCAATGAGCAGTTCTTC	CASSLTSNEQFF	TRBV18	.	.	TRBJ2-1
TGTGCCAGCAGCTTAGCCCCTAGCGGGGGCTACAATGAGCAGTTCTTC	CASSLAPSGGYNEQFF	TRBV7-2	.	TRBD2	TRBJ2-1
TGTGCCACCAGCAAAGAAGCGGGGGAGCCGTTCTTC	CATSKEAGEPFF	TRBV15	once	TRBD2	TRBJ2-1
TGTGCCAGCAGACCTCAGGGGTCGTACGAGCAGTACTTC	CASRPQGSYEQYF	TRBV6-5	.	.	TRBJ2-7
TGTGCCAGCAGCCAAAGTCATAGCGGGTACGAGCAGTACTTC	CASSQSHSGYEQYF	TRBV3-1/TRBV3-2	.	TRBD2	TRBJ2-7
TGTGCCAGCAGCTTAGATTGGCGGAGCTCCTATAATTCACCCCTCCACTTT	CASSLDWRSSYNSPLHF	TRBV7-2	.	.	TRBJ1-6
TGTGCCAGCAGCCTCGGACAGGGCGACGGAAACACCATATATTTT	CASSLGQGDGNTIYF	TRBV7-3	.	TRBD1	TRBJ1-3
TGCGCCAGCAGCCAGGTTCTCCCGGGACTAGGAACTTTTAACTCCTACAATGAGCAGTTCTTC	CASSQVLPGLGTFNSYNEQFF	TRBV4-1	.	TRBD2	TRBJ2-1
TGTGCCAGCAGCTTAACCGGGGGGCCAAATGAGCAGTTCTTC	CASSLTGGPNEQFF	TRBV11-3	few	.	TRBJ2-1
TGTGCCATCAGTGAGTCGAGGGAGGCGACTAATGAAAAACTGTTTTTT	CAISESREATNEKLFF	TRBV10-3	.	.	TRBJ1-4
TGCGCCAGCAGCCGGACTCGTGGGCTAGCGGGGGGGCCGAGGGAGACCCAGTACTTC	CASSRTRGLAGGPRETQYF	TRBV5-1	.	TRBD2	TRBJ2-5